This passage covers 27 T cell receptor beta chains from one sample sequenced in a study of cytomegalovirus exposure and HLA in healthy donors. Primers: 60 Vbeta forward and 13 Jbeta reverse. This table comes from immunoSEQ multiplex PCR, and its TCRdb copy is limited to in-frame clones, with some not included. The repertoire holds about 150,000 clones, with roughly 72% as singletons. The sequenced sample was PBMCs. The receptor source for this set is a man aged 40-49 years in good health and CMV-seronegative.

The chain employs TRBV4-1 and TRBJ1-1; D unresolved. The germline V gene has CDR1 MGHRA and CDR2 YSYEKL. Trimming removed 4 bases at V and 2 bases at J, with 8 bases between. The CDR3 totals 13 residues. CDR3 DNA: TGCGCCAGCAGCCTACGAGCCAACACTGAAGCTTTCTTT. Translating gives CASSLRANTEAFF.

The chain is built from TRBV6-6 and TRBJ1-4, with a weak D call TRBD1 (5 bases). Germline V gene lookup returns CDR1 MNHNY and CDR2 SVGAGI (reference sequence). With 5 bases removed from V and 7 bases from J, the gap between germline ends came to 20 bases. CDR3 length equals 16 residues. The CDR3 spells CASSLSAGRGSEKLFF. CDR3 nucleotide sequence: TGTGCCAGCAGTCTATCCGCGGGGAGGGGTAGTGAAAAACTGTTTTTT.

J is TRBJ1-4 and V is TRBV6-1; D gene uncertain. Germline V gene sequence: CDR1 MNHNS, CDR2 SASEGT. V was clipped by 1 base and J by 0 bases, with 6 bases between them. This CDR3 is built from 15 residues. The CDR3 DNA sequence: TGTGCCAGCAGTGAAGGGCCCGCAACTAATGAAAAACTGTTTTTT. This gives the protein CASSEGPATNEKLFF.

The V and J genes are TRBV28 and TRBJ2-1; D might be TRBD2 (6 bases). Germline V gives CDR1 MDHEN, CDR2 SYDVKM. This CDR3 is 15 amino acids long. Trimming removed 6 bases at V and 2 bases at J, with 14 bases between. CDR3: CASRLSGPTYNEQFF. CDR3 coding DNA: TGTGCCAGCAGGCTGAGCGGGCCTACCTACAATGAGCAGTTCTTC.

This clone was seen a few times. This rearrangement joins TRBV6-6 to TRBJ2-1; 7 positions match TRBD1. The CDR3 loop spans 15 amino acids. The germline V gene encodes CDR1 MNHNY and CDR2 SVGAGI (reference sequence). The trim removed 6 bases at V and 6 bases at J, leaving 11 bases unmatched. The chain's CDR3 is CASRPDRELVNEQFF. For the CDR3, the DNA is TGTGCCAGCAGACCCGACAGGGAATTGGTCAATGAGCAGTTCTTC.

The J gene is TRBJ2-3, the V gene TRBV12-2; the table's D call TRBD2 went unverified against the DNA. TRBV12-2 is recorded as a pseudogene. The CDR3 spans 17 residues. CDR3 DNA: TGTGCAAGTCGCTCCCCTCGACTAGCGGGGCGTGCAGATACGCAGTATTTT. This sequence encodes CASRSPRLAGRADTQYF.

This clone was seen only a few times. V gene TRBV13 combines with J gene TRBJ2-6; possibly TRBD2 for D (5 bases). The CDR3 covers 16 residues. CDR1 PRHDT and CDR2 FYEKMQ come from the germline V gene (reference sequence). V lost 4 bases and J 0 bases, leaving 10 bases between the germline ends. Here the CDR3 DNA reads TGTGCCAGCAGCTCGACGGGGTCCTCTGGGGCCAACGTCCTGACTTTC. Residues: CASSSTGSSGANVLTF.

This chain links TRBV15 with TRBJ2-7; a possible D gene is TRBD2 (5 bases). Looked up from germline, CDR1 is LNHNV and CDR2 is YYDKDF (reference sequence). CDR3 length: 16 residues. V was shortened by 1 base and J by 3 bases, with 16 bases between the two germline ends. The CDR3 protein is CATSRVRGQYCYEQYF. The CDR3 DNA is TGTGCCACCAGCAGAGTTCGGGGTCAGTACTGCTACGAGCAGTACTTC.

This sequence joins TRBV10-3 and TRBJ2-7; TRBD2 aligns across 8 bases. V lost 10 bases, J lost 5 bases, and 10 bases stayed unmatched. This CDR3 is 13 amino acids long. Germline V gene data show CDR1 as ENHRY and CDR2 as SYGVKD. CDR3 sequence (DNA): TGTGCCACCGGAGGGGCGGGAGGCCACGAGCAGTACTTC. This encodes CATGGAGGHEQYF.

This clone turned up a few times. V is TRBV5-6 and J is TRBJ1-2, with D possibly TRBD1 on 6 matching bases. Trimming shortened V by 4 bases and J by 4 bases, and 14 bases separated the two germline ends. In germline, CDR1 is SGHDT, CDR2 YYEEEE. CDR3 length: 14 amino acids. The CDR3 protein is CASSQYGGPYGYTF. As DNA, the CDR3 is TGTGCCAGCAGCCAGTATGGGGGCCCCTATGGCTACACCTTC.

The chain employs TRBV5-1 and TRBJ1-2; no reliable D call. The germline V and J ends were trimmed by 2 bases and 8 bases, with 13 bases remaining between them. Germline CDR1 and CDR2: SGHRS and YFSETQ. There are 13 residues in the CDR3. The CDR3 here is CASSFGGEGGYTF. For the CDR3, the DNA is TGCGCCAGCAGCTTTGGCGGGGAAGGGGGCTACACCTTC. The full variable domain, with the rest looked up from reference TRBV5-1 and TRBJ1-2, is KAGVTQTPRYLIKTRGQQVTLSCSPISGHRSVSWYQQTPGQGLQFLFEYFSETQRNKGNFPGRFSGRQFSNSRSEMNVSTLELGDSALYLCASSFGGEGGYTFGSGTRLTVV.

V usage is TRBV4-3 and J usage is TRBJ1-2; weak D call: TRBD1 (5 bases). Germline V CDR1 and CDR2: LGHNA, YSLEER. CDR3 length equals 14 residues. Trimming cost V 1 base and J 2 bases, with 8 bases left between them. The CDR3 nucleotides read TGCGCCAGCAGCCAAGGGGGGGTAAACTATGGCTACACCTTC. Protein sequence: CASSQGGVNYGYTF.

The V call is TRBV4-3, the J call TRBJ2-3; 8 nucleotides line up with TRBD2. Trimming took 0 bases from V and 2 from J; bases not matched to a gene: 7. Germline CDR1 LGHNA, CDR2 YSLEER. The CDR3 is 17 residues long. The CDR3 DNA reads TGCGCCAGCAGCCAAGAGGGATTAGCGGGACCCACAGATACGCAGTATTTT. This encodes CASSQEGLAGPTDTQYF.

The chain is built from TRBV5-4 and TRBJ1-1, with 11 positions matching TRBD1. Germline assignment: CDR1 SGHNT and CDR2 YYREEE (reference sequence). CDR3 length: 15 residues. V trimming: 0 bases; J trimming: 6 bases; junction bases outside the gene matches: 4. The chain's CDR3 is CASSLVGQGASEAFF. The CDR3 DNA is TGTGCCAGCAGCTTGGTTGGACAGGGGGCTTCTGAAGCTTTCTTT.

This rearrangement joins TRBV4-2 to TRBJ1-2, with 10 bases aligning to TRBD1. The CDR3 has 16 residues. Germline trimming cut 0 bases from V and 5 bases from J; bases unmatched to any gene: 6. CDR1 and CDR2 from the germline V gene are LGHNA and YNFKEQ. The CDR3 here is CASSQDHGTGAYGYTF. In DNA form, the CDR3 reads TGTGCCAGCAGCCAAGATCATGGGACAGGGGCGTATGGCTACACCTTC.

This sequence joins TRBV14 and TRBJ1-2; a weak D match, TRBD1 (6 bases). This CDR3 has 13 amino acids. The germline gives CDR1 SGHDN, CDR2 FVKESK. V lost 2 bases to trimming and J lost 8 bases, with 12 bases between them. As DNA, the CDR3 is TGTGCCAGCAGCCAAACACAGGGACCAGGCTACACCTTC. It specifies CASSQTQGPGYTF.

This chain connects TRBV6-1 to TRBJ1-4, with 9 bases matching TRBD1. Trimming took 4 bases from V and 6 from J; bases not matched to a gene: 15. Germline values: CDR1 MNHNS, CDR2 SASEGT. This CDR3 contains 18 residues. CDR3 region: CASSASVPGQGRDEKLFF. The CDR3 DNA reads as TGTGCCAGCAGTGCAAGCGTCCCGGGACAGGGACGGGATGAAAAACTGTTTTTT.

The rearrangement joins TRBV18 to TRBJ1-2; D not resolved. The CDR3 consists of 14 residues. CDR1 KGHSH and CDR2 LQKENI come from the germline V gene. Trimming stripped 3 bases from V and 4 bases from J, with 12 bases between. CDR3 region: CASSPTQVPYGYTF. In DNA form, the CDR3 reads TGTGCCAGCTCACCTACTCAGGTACCCTATGGCTACACCTTC.

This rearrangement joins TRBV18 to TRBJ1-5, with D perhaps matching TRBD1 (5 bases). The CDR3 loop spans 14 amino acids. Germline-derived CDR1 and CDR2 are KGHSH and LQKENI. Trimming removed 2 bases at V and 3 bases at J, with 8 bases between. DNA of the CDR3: TGTGCCAGCTCACCAAGCAGGGCCAATCAGCCCCAGCATTTT. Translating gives CASSPSRANQPQHF.

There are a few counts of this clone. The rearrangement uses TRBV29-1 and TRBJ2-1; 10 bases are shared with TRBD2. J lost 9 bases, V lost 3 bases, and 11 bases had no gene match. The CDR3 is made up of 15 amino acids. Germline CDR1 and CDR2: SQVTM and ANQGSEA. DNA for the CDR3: TGCAGCGTTGACCTGGAGCGGGGGGGGTGGAGTGAGCAGTTCTTC. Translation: CSVDLERGGWSEQFF.

The CDR3: CASTPMAGLTEAFF. CDR3 coding DNA: TGTGCCAGCACGCCGATGGCAGGGTTAACTGAAGCTTTCTTT. The chain uses TRBV27 and TRBJ1-1; tentative D call: TRBD1 (5 bases). Trimming left V 7 bases short and J 5 bases short, with 17 bases between. Germline lookup yields CDR1 MNHEY and CDR2 SMNVEV (reference sequence). The CDR3 consists of 14 residues.

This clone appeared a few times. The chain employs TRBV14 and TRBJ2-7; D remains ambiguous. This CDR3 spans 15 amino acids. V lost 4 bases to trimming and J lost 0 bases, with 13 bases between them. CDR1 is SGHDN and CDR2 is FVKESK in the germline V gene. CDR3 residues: CASSPGWVSSYEQYF. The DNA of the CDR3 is TGTGCCAGCAGCCCCGGGTGGGTGAGCTCCTACGAGCAGTACTTC.

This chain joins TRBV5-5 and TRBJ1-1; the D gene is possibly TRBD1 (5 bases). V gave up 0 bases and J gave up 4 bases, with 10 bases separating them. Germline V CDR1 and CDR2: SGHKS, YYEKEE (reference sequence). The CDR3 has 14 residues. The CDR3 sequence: CASSLEGQGTEAFF. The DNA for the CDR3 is TGTGCCAGCAGCTTGGAGGGGCAGGGCACTGAAGCTTTCTTT.

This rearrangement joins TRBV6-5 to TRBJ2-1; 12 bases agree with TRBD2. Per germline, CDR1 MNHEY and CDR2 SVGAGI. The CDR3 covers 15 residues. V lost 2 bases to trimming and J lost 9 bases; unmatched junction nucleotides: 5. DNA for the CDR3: TGTGCCAGCAGTTACGAACTAGCGGGAGGAGTTGAGCAGTTCTTC. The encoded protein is CASSYELAGGVEQFF.

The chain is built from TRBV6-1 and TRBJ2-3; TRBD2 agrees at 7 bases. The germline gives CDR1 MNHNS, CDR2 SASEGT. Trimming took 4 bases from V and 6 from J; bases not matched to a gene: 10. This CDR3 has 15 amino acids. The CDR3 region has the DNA TGTGCCAGCAGTGCCATAGCGGGCGGAGGGGATACGCAGTATTTT. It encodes CASSAIAGGGDTQYF.

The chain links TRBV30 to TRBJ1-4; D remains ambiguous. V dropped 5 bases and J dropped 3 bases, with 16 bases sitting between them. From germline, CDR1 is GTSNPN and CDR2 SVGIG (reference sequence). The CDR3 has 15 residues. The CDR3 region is CAWDAGVVSNEKLFF. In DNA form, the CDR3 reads TGTGCCTGGGATGCGGGTGTAGTTTCTAATGAAAAACTGTTTTTT.

The chain's CDR3 is CASSYLGTVGWGYTF. DNA of the CDR3: TGTGCCAGCAGTTACCTCGGGACAGTGGGTTGGGGCTACACCTTC. This chain uses TRBV6-5 with TRBJ1-2; 7 bases line up with TRBD1. Germline trimming cut 2 bases from V and 8 bases from J; bases unmatched to any gene: 11. Looked up from germline, CDR1 is MNHEY and CDR2 is SVGAGI. This CDR3 is built from 15 residues.